This T cell receptor beta chain was identified in a study of blood T cell repertoires in COVID-19. Study as a whole: T cells, B-cell-depleted T cells, or PBMCs supplied cDNA or gDNA.

Only in-frame clones appear in the TCRdb table, and some are missing; sequencing was by immunoSEQ multiplex PCR. The sample lists around 400,000 clones; around nine tenths were seen once. The CDR3 runs to 14 residues. V lost 5 bases to trimming and J lost 2 bases, with 12 bases between them. CDR1 is SEHNR, CDR2 FQNEAQ, per germline (reference sequence). Each exposed participant met a COVID-19 case in the 2 weeks preceding study entry. Sequencing was carried out using PBMCs or T cells enriched from blood (not recorded which). This clonotype originated in a young woman who had been exposed to COVID-19. The chain employs TRBV7-9 and TRBJ2-5; D might be TRBD2 (5 bases). The CDR3 nucleotides are TGTGCCAGCAGCCCCTTTTCGGGGCAAGAGACCCAGTACTTC. Protein sequence: CASSPFSGQETQYF.